This is a list of T cell receptor beta chains from one sample in a study of PD-1 blockade in mismatch repair-deficient tumors. Profiled with immunoSEQ multiplex PCR; TCRdb holds only in-frame clones, not every one. The sample consists of more than 95,000 clones, about 88% of them appearing once. Sequenced here: peripheral blood, sampled 44 weeks after starting pembrolizumab. Every receptor here comes from an adult with mismatch repair-deficient cancer. The CDR3 runs from the conserved cysteine through the conserved F or W. The D gene is left open where the match is weak.

j_gene: TRBJ2-3
d_gene: NA
v_gene: TRBV6-6
CDR3nt: TGTGCCAGCAGTTATTCCAGGAACCTGTTGACAGATACGCAGTATTTT
CDR3aa: CASSYSRNLLTDTQYF

j_gene: TRBJ2-5
d_gene: NA
v_gene: TRBV27
CDR3nt: TGTGCCAGCAGCCGGGGACCAAGAGACCAGTACTTC
CDR3aa: CASSRGPRDQYF

j_gene: TRBJ2-1
d_gene: NA
v_gene: TRBV4-1
CDR3nt: TGCGCCAGCAGCCAAGTGACGGGGCCCTGGGGATATGAGCAGTTCTTC
CDR3aa: CASSQVTGPWGYEQFF

j_gene: TRBJ1-4
d_gene: NA
v_gene: TRBV19
CDR3nt: TGTGCCAGTACGCCGGACGGCTACAATGAAAAACTGTTTTTT
CDR3aa: CASTPDGYNEKLFF

j_gene: TRBJ2-3
d_gene: NA
v_gene: TRBV11-3
CDR3nt: TGTGCCAGCAGCGGTCGGCGGGCCAGCACAGATACGCAGTATTTT
CDR3aa: CASSGRRASTDTQYF

j_gene: TRBJ2-4
d_gene: TRBD2
v_gene: TRBV10-2
CDR3nt: TGCGCCAGCAGGATAGCGGGAGGGTCGAACATTCAGTACTTC
CDR3aa: CASRIAGGSNIQYF

j_gene: TRBJ2-1
d_gene: TRBD1
v_gene: TRBV7-9
CDR3nt: TGTGCCAGCACCCCCCGGACAGGGGGCGTGGAGCAGTTCTTC
CDR3aa: CASTPRTGGVEQFF

j_gene: TRBJ2-5
d_gene: NA
v_gene: TRBV6-6
CDR3nt: TGTGCCAGTCAGATAGGGCAAGAGACCCAGTACTTC
CDR3aa: CASQIGQETQYF

j_gene: TRBJ2-1
d_gene: NA
v_gene: TRBV2
CDR3nt: TGTGCCAGCAGTCCCCGATTCAATGAGCAGTTCTTC
CDR3aa: CASSPRFNEQFF

j_gene: TRBJ2-7
d_gene: NA
v_gene: TRBV25-1
CDR3nt: TGTGCCAGCAGTGCCCTGGGCCACTACGAGCAGTACTTC
CDR3aa: CASSALGHYEQYF